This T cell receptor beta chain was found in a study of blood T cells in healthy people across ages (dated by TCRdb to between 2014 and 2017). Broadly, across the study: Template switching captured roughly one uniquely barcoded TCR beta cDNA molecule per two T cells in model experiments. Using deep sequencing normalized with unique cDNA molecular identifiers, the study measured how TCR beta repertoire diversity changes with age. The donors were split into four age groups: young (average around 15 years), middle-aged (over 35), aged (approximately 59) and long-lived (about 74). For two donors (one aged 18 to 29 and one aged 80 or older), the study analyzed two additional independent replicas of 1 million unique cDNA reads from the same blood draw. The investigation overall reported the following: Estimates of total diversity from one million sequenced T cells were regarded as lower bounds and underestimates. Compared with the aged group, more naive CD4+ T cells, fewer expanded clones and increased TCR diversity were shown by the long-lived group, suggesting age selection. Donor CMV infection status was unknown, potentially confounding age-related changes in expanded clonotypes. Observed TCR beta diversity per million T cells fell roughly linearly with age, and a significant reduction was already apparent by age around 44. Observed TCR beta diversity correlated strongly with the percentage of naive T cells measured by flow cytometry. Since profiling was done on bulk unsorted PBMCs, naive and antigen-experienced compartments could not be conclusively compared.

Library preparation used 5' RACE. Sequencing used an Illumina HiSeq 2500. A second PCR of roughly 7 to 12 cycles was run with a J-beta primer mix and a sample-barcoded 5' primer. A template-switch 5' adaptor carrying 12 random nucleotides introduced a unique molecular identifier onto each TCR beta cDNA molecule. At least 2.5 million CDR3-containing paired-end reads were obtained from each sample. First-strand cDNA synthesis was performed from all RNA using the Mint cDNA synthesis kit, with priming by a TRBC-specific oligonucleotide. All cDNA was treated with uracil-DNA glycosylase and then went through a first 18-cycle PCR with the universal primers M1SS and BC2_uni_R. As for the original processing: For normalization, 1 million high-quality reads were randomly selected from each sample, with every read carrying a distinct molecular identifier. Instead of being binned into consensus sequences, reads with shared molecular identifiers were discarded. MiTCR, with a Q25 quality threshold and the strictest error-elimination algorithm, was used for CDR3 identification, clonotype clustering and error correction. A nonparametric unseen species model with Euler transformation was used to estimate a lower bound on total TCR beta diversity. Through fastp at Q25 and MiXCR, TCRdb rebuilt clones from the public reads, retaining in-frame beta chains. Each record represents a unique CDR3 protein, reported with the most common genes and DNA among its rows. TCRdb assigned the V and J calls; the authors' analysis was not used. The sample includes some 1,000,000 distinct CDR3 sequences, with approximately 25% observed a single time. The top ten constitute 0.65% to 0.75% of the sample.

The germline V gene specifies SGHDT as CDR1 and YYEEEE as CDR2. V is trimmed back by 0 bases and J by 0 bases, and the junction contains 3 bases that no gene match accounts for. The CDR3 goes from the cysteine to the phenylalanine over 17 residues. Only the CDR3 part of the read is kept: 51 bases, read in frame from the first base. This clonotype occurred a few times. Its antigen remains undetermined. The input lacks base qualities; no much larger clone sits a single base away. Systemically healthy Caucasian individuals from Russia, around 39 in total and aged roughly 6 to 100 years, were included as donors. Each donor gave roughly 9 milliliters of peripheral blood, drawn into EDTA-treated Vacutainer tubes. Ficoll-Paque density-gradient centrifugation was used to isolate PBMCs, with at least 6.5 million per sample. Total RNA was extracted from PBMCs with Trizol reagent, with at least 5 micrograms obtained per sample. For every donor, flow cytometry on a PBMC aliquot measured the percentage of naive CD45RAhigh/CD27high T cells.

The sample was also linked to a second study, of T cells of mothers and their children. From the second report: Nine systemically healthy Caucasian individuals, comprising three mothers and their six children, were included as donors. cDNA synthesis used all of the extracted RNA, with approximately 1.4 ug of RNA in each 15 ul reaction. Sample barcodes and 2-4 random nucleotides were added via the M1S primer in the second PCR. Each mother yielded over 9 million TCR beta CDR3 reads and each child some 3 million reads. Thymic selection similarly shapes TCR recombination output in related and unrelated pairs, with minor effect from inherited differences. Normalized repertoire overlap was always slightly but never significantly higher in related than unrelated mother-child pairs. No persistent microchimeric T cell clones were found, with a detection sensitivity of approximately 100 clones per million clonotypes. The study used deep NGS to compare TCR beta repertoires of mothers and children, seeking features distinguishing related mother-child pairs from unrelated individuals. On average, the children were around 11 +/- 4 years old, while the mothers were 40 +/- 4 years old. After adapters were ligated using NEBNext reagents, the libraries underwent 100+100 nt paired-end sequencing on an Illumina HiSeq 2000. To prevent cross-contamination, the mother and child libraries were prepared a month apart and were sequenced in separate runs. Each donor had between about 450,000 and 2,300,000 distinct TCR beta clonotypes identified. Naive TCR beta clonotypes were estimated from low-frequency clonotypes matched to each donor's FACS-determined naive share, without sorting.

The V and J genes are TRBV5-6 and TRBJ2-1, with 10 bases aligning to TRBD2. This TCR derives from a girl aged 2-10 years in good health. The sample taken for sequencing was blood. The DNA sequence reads TGTGCCAGCAGCTTGGGAGCGGGAGGGTCCTCCTACAATGAGCAGTTCTTC. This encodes CASSLGAGGSSYNEQFF.